These 23 T cell receptor beta chains were sequenced from one sample in a study of CD8+CD57+ T cells in acquired aplastic anemia (dated by TCRdb to 2016 to 2019). Patients chosen for sequencing had shown expansion of CD8+CD57+ cells by flow cytometry. Sequenced on an Illumina HiSeq 2000. Genomic DNA was used as template for profiling of TCR beta VDJ combinations and CDR3 sequences. The public reads were reprocessed in TCRdb via fastp at Q25 and MiXCR, keeping in-frame beta chains. Each CDR3 protein gets just one entry, which takes the most common genes and DNA from the rows behind it. This sample lists just over 450,000 distinct CDR3 sequences; under 40% were detected once. Of the sample, roughly 0.89% is held by the ten largest clones. The sequenced material came from sorted CD4+, CD8+, or CD8+CD57+ T cells (not recorded which) from PBMCs. The receptors come from a human donor with aplastic anemia.

The V and J genes are TRBV20-1 and TRBJ2-7; possibly TRBD1 or TRBD2 for D (6 bases each). CDR1 and CDR2 from the germline V gene are DFQATT and SNEGSKA (reference sequence). CDR3 size: 15 residues. V shed 5 bases and J shed 3 bases, with 20 bases lying between them. The CDR3, as DNA: TGCAGTGCTGACGGGGGCACGAAAGGAAGCTACGAGCAGTACTTC. This encodes CSADGGTKGSYEQYF.

This clonotype came up many times. The chain uses TRBV2 and TRBJ2-1, with no clear D. V was cut by 0 bases and J by 7 bases, with 10 bases left in between. Germline CDR1 is SNHLY and CDR2 is FYNNEI. The CDR3 has 14 residues. The DNA for the CDR3 is TGTGCCAGCAGTGAAGCGTTTCTTCGTAATGAGCAGTTCTTC. This gives the protein CASSEAFLRNEQFF.

This clonotype was seen ten or more times. The chain carries TRBV7-9 and TRBJ2-5; D remains unclear. The CDR3 extends over 12 amino acids. V was pared by 3 bases and J by 4 bases, with 6 bases between. The V gene's germline CDR1 is SEHNR and CDR2 FQNEAQ (reference sequence). The CDR3 sequence is CASSLPPETQYF. CDR3 sequence (DNA): TGTGCCAGCAGCTTGCCTCCAGAGACCCAGTACTTC.

This clonotype turned up a few times. A read error may account for a junction end that differs from germline. The chain couples TRBV15 to TRBJ2-5; D tentatively fits TRBD1 or TRBD2 (5 bases each). Germline V gene data show CDR1 as LNHNV and CDR2 as YYDKDF (reference sequence). The CDR3 totals 15 residues. CDR3 in DNA: TGTGCCAGCAGCTTAACCCCCGGGACCCAAGAGACCCAGTACTTC. Protein: CASSLTPGTQETQYF.

This clonotype was seen repeatedly, ten times or more. The chain uses TRBV13 and TRBJ1-2, with D possibly matching TRBD1 (6 bases). With 5 bases removed from V and 2 bases from J, the gap between germline ends came to 12 bases. The CDR3 spans 14 residues. Germline V gives CDR1 PRHDT, CDR2 FYEKMQ (reference sequence). As DNA, the CDR3 is TGTGCCAGCAGCCAGGGGCAGGGAAACTATGGCTACACCTTC. It specifies CASSQGQGNYGYTF.

This clonotype was counted ten times or more. The chain has TRBV2 and TRBJ2-5, with 12 positions matching TRBD1. Germline CDR1 is SNHLY and CDR2 is FYNNEI. This CDR3 is 16 amino acids long. V trimming: 7 bases; J trimming: 5 bases; junction bases outside the gene matches: 11. The DNA of the CDR3 is TGTGCCAGCACCCCGGGACAGGGGGCAAGTGTCGAGACCCAGTACTTC. Its protein is CASTPGQGASVETQYF.

V usage is TRBV24-1 and J usage is TRBJ1-1; TRBD1 might be the D (6 bases). The V end was cut by 3 bases, the J end by 11 bases, with 24 bases between. The CDR3 contains 16 residues. The germline V gene has CDR1 KGHDR and CDR2 SFDVKD. The CDR3 reads CATSDGAGLGALGAFF. In DNA form, the CDR3 reads TGTGCCACCAGTGATGGGGCCGGACTGGGGGCACTAGGGGCTTTCTTT.

This clonotype was recorded at least ten times. This chain connects TRBV6-1 to TRBJ2-7; TRBD1 might be the D (5 bases). The germline V and J ends were trimmed by 7 bases and 10 bases, with 17 bases remaining between them. This CDR3 comprises 12 residues. Germline V gene lookup returns CDR1 MNHNS and CDR2 SASEGT. The CDR3 protein is CASNPGRAKQYF. The CDR3 DNA reads as TGTGCCAGCAACCCAGGCAGGGCCAAACAGTACTTC.

The chain combines TRBV6-1 with TRBJ1-6; D is possibly TRBD1 (6 bases). The germline gives CDR1 MNHNS, CDR2 SASEGT. CDR3 length equals 15 residues. Trimming cost V 6 bases and J 6 bases, with 15 bases left between them. CDR3 nucleotides: TGTGCCAGCAGCACCCTAGGGGGGTCTAATTCACCCCTCCACTTT. Translated: CASSTLGGSNSPLHF.

Comment on this clonotype: A clone one base away is much larger, so this may be a read error. The chain joins TRBV20-1 to TRBJ2-7; D unresolved. The CDR3 contains 12 residues. V dropped 6 bases and J dropped 6 bases, with 15 bases sitting between them. Per germline, CDR1 DFQATT and CDR2 SNEGSKA (reference sequence). For the CDR3, the DNA is TGCAGTGCACTACGAACGTCATCCGAGCAGTACTTC. Translation: CSALRTSSEQYF.

The CDR3 is CASSLDSKVYEQYF. CDR3 DNA sequence: TGTGCCAGCTCACTGGACAGCAAAGTCTACGAGCAGTACTTC. The gene calls are TRBV18 and TRBJ2-7, with D possibly matching TRBD1 (6 bases). Germline V CDR1 and CDR2: KGHSH, LQKENI. This CDR3 spans 14 amino acids. V was pared by 4 bases and J by 3 bases, with 13 bases between.

The chain recombines TRBV6-5 with TRBJ1-1; 7 bases are shared with TRBD1. With V trimmed by 4 bases and J by 0 bases, 5 bases remained unmatched. The CDR3 length is 15 residues. Germline V gene lookup returns CDR1 MNHEY and CDR2 SVGAGI. The CDR3 reads CASSSLTGMNTEAFF. The CDR3 DNA reads as TGTGCCAGCAGTTCCCTGACAGGGATGAACACTGAAGCTTTCTTT.

The chain uses TRBV5-1 and TRBJ1-5; TRBD1 matches at 9 bases. The J segment lost 7 bases and the V segment lost 4 bases, leaving 12 bases of the junction unmatched. The CDR3 runs 16 residues. CDR1 and CDR2 (germline): SGHRS, YFSETQ. In DNA form, the CDR3 reads TGCGCCAGCAGCCCCGACCCCGGGACAGGGAACCAGCCCCAGCATTTT. This translates into CASSPDPGTGNQPQHF.

The chain recombines TRBV10-3 with TRBJ2-1; 8 bases fit TRBD2. J was trimmed by 1 base and V by 4 bases; bases with no gene match: 3. This CDR3 region has 15 residues. Per germline, CDR1 ENHRY and CDR2 SYGVKD. This chain's CDR3 is CAISVGTSSYNEQFF. For the CDR3, the DNA is TGTGCCATCAGTGTCGGGACTAGTTCCTACAATGAGCAGTTCTTC.

This clonotype occurred many times. The V gene is TRBV6-1, the J gene TRBJ2-7, with D perhaps TRBD1 (6 bases). The V gene's germline CDR1 is MNHNS and CDR2 SASEGT. Trimming took off 0 bases at V and 7 bases at J, with 10 bases between the two ends. The CDR3 covers 13 residues. Written as DNA, the CDR3 is TGTGCCAGCAGTGAAGCACTAGGACAGGAGCAGTACTTC. This sequence encodes CASSEALGQEQYF.

J is TRBJ2-7 and V is TRBV6-1; D unresolved. The CDR3 consists of 15 residues. With 1 base removed from V and 2 bases from J, the gap between germline ends came to 12 bases. CDR1 is MNHNS, CDR2 SASEGT, per germline. The CDR3 nucleotides read TGTGCCAGCAGTGAAGAAGAGTACAGAGCCTACGAGCAGTACTTC. Encoded protein: CASSEEEYRAYEQYF.

This clonotype was seen a few times. The V gene is TRBV6-6, the J gene TRBJ1-1; unclear D gene. V was shortened by 0 bases and J by 5 bases, with 16 bases between the two germline ends. Per the germline V gene, CDR1 is MNHNY and CDR2 is SVGAGI (reference sequence). CDR3 length: 16 residues. The CDR3 DNA reads TGTGCCAGCAGTTACTCGGGTACTGACATCAGAACTGAAGCTTTCTTT. This sequence encodes CASSYSGTDIRTEAFF.

This clonotype was seen repeatedly, ten times or more. CDR3 nucleotide sequence: TGCGCCAGCAGCTTGGGGACAGCGAACTATGGCTACACCTTC. Amino acid sequence: CASSLGTANYGYTF. The V and J genes are TRBV5-1 and TRBJ1-2, with D maybe TRBD1 (6 bases). The CDR3 extends over 14 amino acids. Germline V gene lookup returns CDR1 SGHRS and CDR2 YFSETQ. Trimming removed 0 bases at V and 2 bases at J, with 8 bases between.

This clonotype was found many times. The junction does not match germline at one end; this may be a read error. The J gene is TRBJ2-3, the V gene TRBV19, with D perhaps TRBD1 or TRBD2 (5 bases each). CDR3 length: 14 residues. Germline values: CDR1 LNHDA, CDR2 SQIVND (reference sequence). CDR3 sequence (DNA): TGTGCCAGTAGTGTAGAGGGGCGGGCAGATACGCAGTATTTT. As protein: CASSVEGRADTQYF.

With regard to this clonotype: The junction departs from germline at one end; a sequencing error may be responsible. J is TRBJ1-1 and V is TRBV27; no clear D gene. The CDR3 is made up of 11 amino acids. Germline CDR1 MNHEY, CDR2 SMNVEV (reference sequence). CDR3 sequence: CAGSLRGEAFF. The CDR3, as DNA: TGTGCCGGCAGTTTACGGGGTGAAGCTTTCTTT.

In this sample, this clonotype turned up many times. This sequence joins TRBV20-1 and TRBJ1-2; no firm D call. With 5 bases removed from V and 8 bases from J, the gap between germline ends came to 15 bases. This CDR3 spans 12 amino acids. The germline V gene has CDR1 DFQATT and CDR2 SNEGSKA (reference sequence). CDR3 region: CSAGLSSRGYTF. CDR3 DNA sequence: TGCAGTGCTGGCCTGAGTTCTCGAGGCTACACCTTC.

V usage is TRBV29-1 and J usage is TRBJ1-1; the D is unclear. This CDR3 region has 13 residues. The V gene lost 5 bases and the J gene lost 7 bases, with 17 bases spanning the gap. Germline loops: CDR1 SQVTM, CDR2 ANQGSEA. The CDR3 DNA sequence: TGCAGCGTTCCGACCTCAACAGCAGTTGAAGCTTTCTTT. This codes for CSVPTSTAVEAFF.

This clonotype was detected ten times or more. The CDR3 coding sequence is TGTGCCAGCAGCTTAACGTCGGGAGGTGCCTACGAGCAGTACTTC. This gives the protein CASSLTSGGAYEQYF. The chain links TRBV7-3 to TRBJ2-7; 7 nucleotides line up with TRBD2. The CDR3 runs 15 residues. Germline V gene lookup returns CDR1 SGHTA and CDR2 FQGTGA. V lost 0 bases to trimming and J lost 2 bases; unmatched junction nucleotides: 4.